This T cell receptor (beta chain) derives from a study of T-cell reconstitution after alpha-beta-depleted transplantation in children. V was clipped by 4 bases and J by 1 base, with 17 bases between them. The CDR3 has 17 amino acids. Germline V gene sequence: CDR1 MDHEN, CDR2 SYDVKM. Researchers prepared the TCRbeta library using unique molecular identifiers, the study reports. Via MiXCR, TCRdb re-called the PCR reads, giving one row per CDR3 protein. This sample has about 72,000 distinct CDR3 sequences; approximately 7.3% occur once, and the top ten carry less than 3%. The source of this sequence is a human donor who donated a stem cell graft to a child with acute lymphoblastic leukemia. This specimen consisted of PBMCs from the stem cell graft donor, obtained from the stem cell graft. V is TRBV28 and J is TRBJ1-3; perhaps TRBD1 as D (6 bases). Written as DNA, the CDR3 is TGTGCCAGCAGTTCACAACAGGGTGTGAGGTCTGGAAACACCATATATTTT. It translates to CASSSQQGVRSGNTIYF. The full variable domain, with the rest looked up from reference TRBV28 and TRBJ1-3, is DVKVTQSSRYLVKRTGEKVFLECVQDMDHENMFWYRQDPGLGLRLIYFSYDVKMKEKGDIPEGYSVSREKKERFSLILESASTNQTSMYLCASSSQQGVRSGNTIYFGEGSWLTVV.